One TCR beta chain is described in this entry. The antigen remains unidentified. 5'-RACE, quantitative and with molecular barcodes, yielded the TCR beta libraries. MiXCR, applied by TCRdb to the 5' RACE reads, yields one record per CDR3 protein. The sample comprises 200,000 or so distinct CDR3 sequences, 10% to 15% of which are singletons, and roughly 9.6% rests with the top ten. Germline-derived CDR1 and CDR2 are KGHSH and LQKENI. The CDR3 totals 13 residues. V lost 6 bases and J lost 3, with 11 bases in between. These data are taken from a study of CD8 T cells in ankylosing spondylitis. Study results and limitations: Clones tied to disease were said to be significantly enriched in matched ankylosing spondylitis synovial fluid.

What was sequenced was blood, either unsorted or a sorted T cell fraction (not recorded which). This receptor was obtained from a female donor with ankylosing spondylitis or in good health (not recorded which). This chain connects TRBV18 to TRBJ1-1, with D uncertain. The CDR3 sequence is CASSGGLHTEAFF. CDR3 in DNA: TGTGCCAGCTCGGGAGGGTTGCACACTGAAGCTTTCTTT.